The 27 T cell receptor beta chains below were found in one sample sequenced in a study of T cells in Graves' hyperthyroidism and ophthalmopathy. RNA transcripts gave rise to amplified TCR beta CDR3 regions. The primer set for the first-round RT-PCR of the TCR CDR3 was HTBI. TCRdb ran MiXCR on the multiplex PCR reads and lists one entry per CDR3 protein. The sample holds hundreds of thousands of distinct CDR3 sequences, around 16% seen once. Sequencing was performed on blood. The receptors here all came from a woman aged 30 to 39 with Graves' hyperthyroidism.

This rearrangement joins TRBV2 to TRBJ2-1; the D gene is possibly TRBD1 (6 bases). Germline loops: CDR1 SNHLY, CDR2 FYNNEI. V lost 5 bases and J lost 0, with 11 bases in between. The CDR3 length is 15 residues. This CDR3 reads CASSRQAFSYNEQFF. CDR3 sequence (DNA): TGTGCCAGCAGTCGACAGGCCTTCTCCTACAATGAGCAGTTCTTC.

This clonotype was seen ten or more times. The chain joins TRBV12-3 or TRBV12-4 to TRBJ2-2; the D is unclear. V was clipped by 7 bases and J by 6 bases, with 6 bases between them. The length of the CDR3 is 11 residues. CDR3 sequence reads: CASTVAGELFF. CDR3 in DNA: TGTGCCAGCACCGTAGCCGGGGAGCTGTTTTTT.

This clonotype has just a few counts. The chain employs TRBV7-9 and TRBJ2-2; D may be TRBD1 (6 bases). The CDR3 spans 14 residues. Deletions cut 6 bases from V and 5 bases from J, with 13 bases between. Germline V gives CDR1 SEHNR, CDR2 FQNEAQ (reference sequence). The chain's CDR3 is CASSRDISTGELFF. The CDR3 DNA reads as TGTGCCAGCAGTCGGGACATATCAACCGGGGAGCTGTTTTTT.

CDR3 nucleotides: TGTGCCAGCAGTCCGAATGGGGGACTGACTGAAGCTTTCTTT. Protein sequence: CASSPNGGLTEAFF. This chain uses TRBV12-3 or TRBV12-4 with TRBJ1-1; maybe TRBD1 (5 bases). There are 14 residues in the CDR3. The ends were cut back, 5 bases at V and 5 bases at J, with 15 bases in the middle.

This clonotype was counted at least ten times. The chain links TRBV27 to TRBJ2-1; a weak D match, TRBD1 (6 bases). This CDR3 contains 14 residues. The germline CDR1 and CDR2 sequences are MNHEY and SMNVEV (reference sequence). V gave up 3 bases and J gave up 3 bases, with 9 bases separating them. This CDR3 is CASSFSQGYNEQFF. The DNA of the CDR3 is TGTGCCAGCAGTTTTTCACAGGGCTACAATGAGCAGTTCTTC.

This clonotype was counted a few times. The V gene is TRBV24-1, the J gene TRBJ2-5; TRBD1 agrees at 10 bases. The V and J ends lost 5 bases and 5 bases, in that order; junction bases with no gene match: 7. CDR1 is KGHDR and CDR2 is SFDVKD in the germline V gene. The CDR3 totals 15 residues. Here the CDR3 reads CATSGWDRGGETQYF. The CDR3 DNA is TGTGCCACCAGTGGATGGGACAGGGGAGGCGAGACCCAGTACTTC.

The chain has TRBV6-2 or TRBV6-3 and TRBJ2-7; 10 nucleotides line up with TRBD2. V lost 7 bases, J lost 5 bases, and 14 bases stayed unmatched. The germline V gene encodes CDR1 MNHEY and CDR2 SVGEGT. This CDR3 is 16 amino acids long. The CDR3 coding sequence is TGTGCCAGCACCCTCAGCGGGAGGGCCTCCATCGACGAGCAGTACTTC. Encoded protein: CASTLSGRASIDEQYF.

This chain joins TRBV4-1 and TRBJ2-1; 10 bases map to TRBD2. The CDR3 covers 17 residues. Looked up from germline, CDR1 is MGHRA and CDR2 is YSYEKL. Trimming cost V 3 bases and J 0 bases; bases outside gene matches: 5. Written as DNA, the CDR3 is TGCGCCAGCAGCCAGTTATTAGCGGGAGGCTCCTACAATGAGCAGTTCTTC. Translation gives CASSQLLAGGSYNEQFF.

This chain uses TRBV30 with TRBJ1-5; D is undetermined. V lost 1 base to trimming and J lost 3 bases, with 7 bases between them. Germline CDR1 reads GTSNPN; CDR2 reads SVGIG (reference sequence). The length of the CDR3 is 13 residues. CDR3 loop: CAWSDGSNQPQHF. For the CDR3, the DNA is TGTGCCTGGAGTGACGGGTCCAATCAGCCCCAGCATTTT.

This clonotype was counted ten times or more. The J gene is TRBJ2-7, the V gene TRBV11-2; 8 nucleotides align to TRBD2. Losses at the gene ends were 1 base for V and 6 bases for J; bases not matched to a gene: 11. This CDR3 contains 16 residues. The germline CDR1 and CDR2 sequences are SGHAT and FQNNGV. The CDR3 nucleotides read TGTGCCAGCAGCTTAGCGGGGCTTAAAGGGACTAGCGAGCAGTACTTC. It is translated as CASSLAGLKGTSEQYF. The full variable domain, in which reference TRBV11-2 and TRBJ2-7 provide the parts outside the CDR3, is EAGVAQSPRYKIIEKRQSVAFWCNPISGHATLYWYQQILGQGPKLLIQFQNNGVVDDSQLPKDRFSAERLKGVDSTLKIQPAKLEDSAVYLCASSLAGLKGTSEQYFGPGTRLTVT.

This clonotype was found many times. The chain recombines TRBV28 with TRBJ2-1; 15 bases align to TRBD2. This CDR3 has 16 amino acids. V gave up 4 bases and J gave up 8 bases; unmatched junction bases: 6. The germline V gene encodes CDR1 MDHEN and CDR2 SYDVKM. The CDR3 DNA is TGTGCCAGCAGTTGGACTAGCGGGAGGGCCATGGATGAGCAGTTCTTC. Encoded protein: CASSWTSGRAMDEQFF.

This clonotype appeared many times. The chain couples TRBV3-1 to TRBJ2-7, with D perhaps matching TRBD2 (5 bases). Trimming removed 3 bases from V and 1 base from J, with 13 bases in between. The CDR3 is made up of 15 amino acids. CDR1 LGHDT and CDR2 YNNKEL come from the germline V gene (reference sequence). The CDR3 DNA reads TGTGCCAGCAGCCAGCTCACCGGGATGTCCTACGAGCAGTACTTC. This encodes CASSQLTGMSYEQYF.

This clonotype was recorded many times. CDR3 in amino acids: CSAHPWHEQFF. As DNA, the CDR3 is TGCAGTGCACACCCTTGGCATGAGCAGTTCTTC. This chain uses TRBV20-1 with TRBJ2-1; D uncertain. This CDR3 contains 11 residues. Between the trimmed V and J ends, which lost 6 bases and 8 bases, there was a span of 11 bases. Germline V CDR1 and CDR2: DFQATT, SNEGSKA (reference sequence).

This clonotype was found a few times. The chain has TRBV29-1 and TRBJ2-7; 12 bases fit TRBD2. The CDR3 consists of 15 residues. The V gene's germline CDR1 is SQVTM and CDR2 ANQGSEA. The J segment lost 2 bases and the V segment lost 6 bases, leaving 8 bases of the junction unmatched. The CDR3 spells CSVDRLAGVAYEQYF. In nucleotides, the CDR3 is TGCAGCGTGGATAGACTAGCGGGAGTAGCCTACGAGCAGTACTTC.

The sample holds a few counts of this clonotype. This sequence joins TRBV2 and TRBJ1-5, with 9 nucleotides matching TRBD1. From germline, CDR1 is SNHLY and CDR2 FYNNEI. The CDR3 is 16 residues long. With V trimmed by 6 bases and J by 2 bases, 8 bases remained unmatched. The CDR3 region is CASSGTGKGRNQPQHF. The DNA of the CDR3 is TGTGCCAGCAGCGGGACAGGGAAGGGACGCAATCAGCCCCAGCATTTT. Using reference TRBV2 and TRBJ1-5 for the parts outside the CDR3, the full variable domain is EPEVTQTPSHQVTQMGQEVILRCVPISNHLYFYWYRQILGQKVEFLVSFYNNEISEKSEIFDDQFSVERPDGSNFTLKIRSTKLEDSAMYFCASSGTGKGRNQPQHFGDGTRLSIL.

This chain connects TRBV5-1 to TRBJ2-3, with 13 bases lining up with TRBD2. In germline, CDR1 is SGHRS, CDR2 YFSETQ. Trimming at V came to 4 bases and at J to 1 base, leaving 9 bases not matched to a gene. This CDR3 is 18 amino acids long. The CDR3 region is CASSLWGGTSGGTDTQYF. The CDR3 DNA is TGCGCCAGCAGCCTCTGGGGCGGGACTAGCGGGGGCACAGATACGCAGTATTTT.

At least ten counts were recorded for this clonotype. This clone may be a read error of a much larger clone one base away. J is TRBJ2-7 and V is TRBV20-1, with 13 bases lining up with TRBD2. Looked up from germline, CDR1 is DFQATT and CDR2 is SNEGSKA (reference sequence). J was trimmed by 7 bases and V by 5 bases; bases with no gene match: 5. This CDR3 has 13 amino acids. The CDR3 loop is CSAGGLAGDEQYF. Written as DNA, the CDR3 is TGCAGTGCTGGCGGACTAGCGGGAGATGAGCAGTACTTC.

At least ten counts were recorded for this clonotype. The gene calls are TRBV27 and TRBJ2-3; 10 bases are shared with TRBD1. CDR3 length: 17 residues. Unmatched junction bases numbered 11, after V lost 6 bases and J lost 2 bases. Germline-derived CDR1 and CDR2 are MNHEY and SMNVEV (reference sequence). CDR3 amino acids: CASRRQGAERATDTQYF. The CDR3, as DNA: TGTGCCAGCAGACGACAGGGGGCGGAACGGGCCACAGATACGCAGTATTTT.

The chain joins TRBV5-5 to TRBJ2-2; a possible D gene is TRBD1 (6 bases). In germline, CDR1 is SGHKS, CDR2 YYEKEE (reference sequence). This CDR3 comprises 15 residues. Trimming took off 0 bases at V and 5 bases at J, with 11 bases between the two ends. The CDR3 sequence is CASSLGQAITGELFF. The CDR3 coding sequence is TGTGCCAGCAGCTTGGGACAGGCGATAACCGGGGAGCTGTTTTTT.

There are many counts of this clonotype. V gene TRBV20-1 combines with J gene TRBJ1-5; D is possibly TRBD1 (5 bases). Germline CDR1 is DFQATT and CDR2 is SNEGSKA (reference sequence). CDR3 length: 13 amino acids. The ends were cut back, 3 bases at V and 7 bases at J, with 13 bases in the middle. The CDR3 nucleotides are TGCAGTGCTAGTAACAGGCCGCAACAGCCCCAGCATTTT. It is translated as CSASNRPQQPQHF.

Many counts were recorded for this clonotype. The gene calls are TRBV10-3 and TRBJ2-7; the D is unclear. The germline V gene has CDR1 ENHRY and CDR2 SYGVKD. V lost 4 bases and J 1 base, leaving 8 bases between the germline ends. The CDR3 is made up of 13 amino acids. The CDR3 is CAISVGPSYEQYF. Written as DNA, the CDR3 is TGTGCCATCAGTGTAGGCCCTTCCTACGAGCAGTACTTC.

The CDR3 region has the DNA TGTGCCACCAGCAGGCTAAAGGGGGACCCTGAAGCTTTCTTT. Translation gives CATSRLKGDPEAFF. The rearrangement uses TRBV15 and TRBJ1-1; a possible D gene is TRBD1 (6 bases). The CDR3 totals 14 residues. CDR1 is LNHNV and CDR2 is YYDKDF in the germline V gene (reference sequence). V was shortened by 3 bases and J by 6 bases, with 14 bases between the two germline ends.

Details on this clonotype: This may be a read error: a much more frequent sequence differs by one nucleotide. The chain uses TRBV11-2 and TRBJ2-1, with 7 bases identical to TRBD2. This CDR3 comprises 17 residues. Per the germline V gene, CDR1 is SGHAT and CDR2 is FQNNGV. CDR3: CASSSTEPPTSVNEQLF. CDR3 nucleotide sequence: TGTGCCAGCAGCTCAACCGAACCGCCAACTAGCGTCAATGAGCAGCTCTTC.

The J gene is TRBJ1-1, the V gene TRBV4-1; D unresolved. Germline CDR1 and CDR2: MGHRA and YSYEKL. This CDR3 is 13 amino acids long. Trimming stripped 3 bases from V and 0 bases from J, with 5 bases between. As DNA, the CDR3 is TGCGCCAGCAGCCACGGCATGAACACTGAAGCTTTCTTT. Amino acids: CASSHGMNTEAFF.

The chain links TRBV7-3 to TRBJ2-1; no firm D call. CDR3 length: 13 amino acids. Germline V gives CDR1 SGHTA, CDR2 FQGTGA. The V end was cut by 3 bases, the J end by 5 bases, with 8 bases between. The CDR3 DNA sequence: TGTGCCAGCAGCTTCGGCGTAAACAATGAGCAGTTCTTC. As protein: CASSFGVNNEQFF.

This clonotype was counted between two and nine times. The chain uses TRBV30 and TRBJ2-5; TRBD2 is a possible D gene (6 bases). There are 14 residues in the CDR3. V was clipped by 0 bases and J by 4 bases, with 12 bases between them. Germline CDR1 reads GTSNPN; CDR2 reads SVGIG (reference sequence). The CDR3 region has the DNA TGTGCCTGGAGTGTACTTGGGGGAGGAGAGACCCAGTACTTC. Amino acids: CAWSVLGGGETQYF.

A few counts support this clonotype. The chain is built from TRBV11-3 and TRBJ2-7; D remains ambiguous. Trimming shortened V by 5 bases and J by 0 bases, and 17 bases separated the two germline ends. The CDR3 has 16 residues. CDR1 and CDR2 (germline): SGHNT, YENEEA. CDR3 bases: TGTGCCAGCAGCCCGTACTCGGAGCGCCACTCCTACGAGCAGTACTTC. Protein: CASSPYSERHSYEQYF.